This T cell receptor (beta chain) stems from a study of T cells in Graves' hyperthyroidism and ophthalmopathy. General study findings and limits: In simple terms, a model built on 13 V-J features told ophthalmopathy apart from stable hyperthyroidism.

Note on this clonotype: No antigen is known for it. A much larger clone is a single base away; this may be a read error.

Amplification targeted TCR beta CDR3 regions from RNA transcripts. HTBI primers were the set used in a first-round RT-PCR of the TCR CDR3. TCRdb used MiXCR to reprocess the multiplex PCR reads, holding one entry per CDR3 protein. The sample has hundreds of thousands of distinct CDR3 sequences, roughly 14% seen once. It was uncontrolled infection, other autoimmune disease, pregnancy or lactation that excluded patients. PBMCs stemmed from 10 ml fresh peripheral blood. The TCR sequence derives from a man between 18 and 35 years old with Graves' ophthalmopathy. The material sequenced was blood.

CDR3 loop: CASSSGRKALF. In DNA, the CDR3 is TGTGCCAGCAGCTCGGGGAGGAAAGCTCTCTTT. J is TRBJ1-1 and V is TRBV5-6; D gene uncertain. Germline CDR1 is SGHDT and CDR2 is YYEEEE. This CDR3 has 11 amino acids.